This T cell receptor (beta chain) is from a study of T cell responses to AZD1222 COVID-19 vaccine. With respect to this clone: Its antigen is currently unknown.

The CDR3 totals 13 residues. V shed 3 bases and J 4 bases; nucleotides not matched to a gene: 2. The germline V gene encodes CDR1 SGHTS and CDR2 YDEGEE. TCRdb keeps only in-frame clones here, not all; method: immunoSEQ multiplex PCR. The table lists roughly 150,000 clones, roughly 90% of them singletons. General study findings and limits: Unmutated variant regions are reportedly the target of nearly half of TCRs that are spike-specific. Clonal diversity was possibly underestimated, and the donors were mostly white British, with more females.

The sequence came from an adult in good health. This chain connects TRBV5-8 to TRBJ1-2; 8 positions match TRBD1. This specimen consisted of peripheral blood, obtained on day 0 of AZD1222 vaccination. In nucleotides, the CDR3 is TGTGCCAGCAGCTACGGACAGGGCTATGGCTACACCTTC. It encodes CASSYGQGYGYTF.